This TCR beta chain was sequenced during a study of blood T cell repertoires in COVID-19 (dated by TCRdb to about 2020). For the wider study: Collaborator samples came from the United States, Italy and Spain and covered acute and convalescent phases of COVID-19. The material from the prospective study consisted of cDNA or gDNA derived from T cells, B-cell-depleted T cells, or PBMCs. Deeply sampled blood TCRbeta repertoires from subjects exposed to, actively infected with, or recovered from COVID-19 were included in the dataset. The repertoires were released in a freely available public database meant as a resource for research on the immune response to SARS-CoV-2. The samples were drawn from two sources: the first 160 participants of the ongoing ImmuneRACE study, and approximately 1,300 subjects contributed by 6 global collaborators. A de-identified subject ID, COVID-19 status, age in years and sex were almost always included in the sample metadata. HLA class I and class II types, where available, came from metadata supplied by the sample provider rather than from assay-based typing.

General findings and caveats noted by the study authors: The quantity of clinical and demographic metadata differed by source and by participant and was supplied without curation.

The germline ends are 14 bases apart after V is trimmed by 2 bases and J by 4 bases. From the germline V gene, CDR1 is WSHSY and CDR2 is SAAADI. The cysteine opens and the phenylalanine closes a CDR3 of 15 amino acids. The CDR3 DNA has 45 bases and is translated from base 1. Participants in the prospective study were enrolled through a virtual design, were aged about 18 to 100 years, and lived in fewer than 30 United States geographic areas. To assign participants to cohorts, the prospective study relied on clinical history that participants themselves reported in a screening survey and a study questionnaire. In the prospective study, mobile phlebotomists collected whole blood, serum and a nasopharyngeal or oropharyngeal swab from each participant. Over an approximately 2-month period, participants in the prospective study had the option of providing additional blood draws and questionnaires. Before DNA extraction, prospective study blood samples were shipped either frozen or at room temperature.

The immunoSEQ Assay, a bias-controlled multiplex PCR, was used to amplify TCRbeta CDR3 regions from genomic DNA. The paper's data handling went like this. The number of nucleated cells in each sample was estimated by amplification of reference gene primers within the assay. Sequence reads were collapsed and filtered to measure the absolute abundance of every unique TCRbeta CDR3 rearrangement. For each sample, productive Simpson clonality was calculated as the square root of Simpson's diversity index across productive rearrangements. TCRdb stores this immuneACCESS table with in-frame sequences only. Part of the clones is absent; in the studies checked, under half of the shortfall reflects unresolved V genes, and no reason is known for the rest. That table furnishes V, J and clone size, whereas the DNA furnished D and trimming. Within this sample are 250,000 or so clones, with 85% to 90% of them counted one time only. The top ten clonotypes cover about 4% of the sample.

Concerning this clone itself: Its antigen is still unknown. No base quality values were provided; no much bigger clone lies one nucleotide off.

The source material was PBMCs or T cells enriched from blood (not recorded which). The TCR originated in a woman between 25 and 40 years old with acute COVID-19. The chain couples TRBV10-2 to TRBJ2-5; matching of 6 bases hints at TRBD1 as the D gene. The CDR3: CASSETGSGGETQYF. The nucleotide sequence reads TGCGCCAGCAGTGAGACAGGGAGTGGCGGAGAGACCCAGTACTTC.